The sequence of this TCR beta chain was determined in a study of shared clonotypes between healthy human individuals. All donors qualified as healthy HIV-negative adults and had experienced no recent acute infections or vaccinations. Sequencing used immunoSEQ multiplex PCR; TCRdb keeps in-frame clones, though not all of them. The table has about 230,000 clones, under 80% seen once; the top ten hold 11%. This clonotype was sampled from a man aged 25-45 years in good health. Material for sequencing was memory CD4+ T cells sorted from blood. The subset was: CD45RA-negative fraction.

The CDR3 loop reads CASSVAYGVGYEQYF. The CDR3 coding sequence is TGTGCCAGCAGCGTAGCTTACGGGGTAGGTTACGAGCAGTACTTC. V usage is TRBV9 and J usage is TRBJ2-7, with a weak D call TRBD2 (5 bases). V gave up 0 bases and J gave up 4 bases, with 14 bases separating them. This CDR3 has 15 amino acids. CDR1 is SGDLS and CDR2 is YYNGEE in the germline V gene.